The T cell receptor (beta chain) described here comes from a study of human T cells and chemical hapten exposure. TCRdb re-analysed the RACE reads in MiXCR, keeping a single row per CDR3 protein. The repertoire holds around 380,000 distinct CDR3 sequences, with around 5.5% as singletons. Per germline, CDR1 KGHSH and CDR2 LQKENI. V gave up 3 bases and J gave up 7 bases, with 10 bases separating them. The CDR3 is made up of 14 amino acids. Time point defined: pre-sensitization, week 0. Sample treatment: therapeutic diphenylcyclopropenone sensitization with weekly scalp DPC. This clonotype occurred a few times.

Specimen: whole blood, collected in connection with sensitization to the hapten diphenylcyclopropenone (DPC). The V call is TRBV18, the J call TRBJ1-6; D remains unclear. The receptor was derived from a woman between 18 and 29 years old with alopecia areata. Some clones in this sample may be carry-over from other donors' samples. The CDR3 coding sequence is TGTGCCAGCTCACCCCCAGGCATAAATTCACCCCTCCACTTT. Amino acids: CASSPPGINSPLHF.